These T cell receptor beta chains were read from a single sample in a study of cytomegalovirus exposure and HLA in healthy donors. Method: immunoSEQ multiplex PCR; TCRdb's copy keeps in-frame clones and lacks some. The sample carries 150,000 or so clones, more than 9.5% recorded once. Source material: PBMCs. These receptors all stem from a man aged 50 or older in good health and CMV-seronegative. Each CDR3 is given with its conserved first and last residue. D genes are given only for firm matches. The size entry is marked missing in some rows and otherwise reads once, few, many or a size class.

size | J | V | D | CDR3 | DNA
few | TRBJ1-1 | TRBV7-3 | NA | CASRVSQAGTEAFF | TGTGCCAGCAGAGTGAGTCAGGCAGGTACTGAAGCTTTCTTT
few | TRBJ2-2 | TRBV7-7 | TRBD1 | CASSTRTGPGELFF | TGTGCTAGCAGCACTCGGACAGGGCCCGGGGAGCTGTTTTTT
few | TRBJ2-7 | TRBV29-1 | TRBD1 | CSVGRQGAYEQYF | TGCAGCGTTGGAAGACAGGGGGCCTACGAGCAGTACTTC
few | TRBJ2-5 | TRBV2 | TRBD2 | CASRLAGLETQYF | TGTGCCAGCCGACTAGCGGGTTTGGAGACCCAGTACTTC
few | TRBJ2-5 | TRBV2 | TRBD2 | CASSDLAGGETQYF | TGTGCCAGCAGTGATCTAGCGGGAGGAGAGACCCAGTACTTC
few | TRBJ2-5 | TRBV30 | NA | CAWSVLAYQETQYF | TGTGCCTGGAGTGTATTAGCGTACCAAGAGACCCAGTACTTC
NA | TRBJ2-1 | TRBV5-1 | TRBD2 | CASSLDPGAFVAGGKNEQFF | TGCGCCAGCAGCTTGGATCCGGGGGCTTTTGTAGCGGGGGGGAAGAATGAGCAGTTCTTC
few | TRBJ1-4 | TRBV5-8 | NA | CASSVPGTNEKLFF | TGTGCCAGCAGCGTGCCAGGAACTAATGAAAAACTGTTTTTT
NA | TRBJ1-2 | TRBV30 | NA | CAWSRSREYGYTF | TGTGCCTGGAGTCGGTCGCGGGAGTACGGCTACACCTTC
few | TRBJ2-2 | TRBV5-6 | TRBD1 | CASSPGGPNTGELFF | TGTGCCAGCAGCCCAGGGGGCCCGAACACCGGGGAGCTGTTTTTT
few | TRBJ2-5 | TRBV5-1 | NA | CASSLATAEETQYF | TGCGCCAGCAGCTTGGCGACAGCAGAAGAGACCCAGTACTTC
NA | TRBJ2-4 | TRBV5-1 | TRBD1 | CASSPGQLAKNIQYF | TGCGCCAGCAGCCCGGGACAGCTAGCCAAAAACATTCAGTACTTC
few | TRBJ1-2 | TRBV5-4 | NA | CASSFTGVGGYTF | TGTGCCAGCAGCTTTACAGGAGTTGGTGGCTACACCTTC
NA | TRBJ1-1 | TRBV6-1 | NA | CASSSLYTEAFF | TGTGCCAGCAGCTCCTTATACACTGAAGCTTTCTTT
few | TRBJ2-7 | TRBV2 | TRBD2 | CASSDTSGVLSAYEQYF | TGTGCCAGCAGTGATACTAGCGGGGTACTTTCGGCCTACGAGCAGTACTTC
few | TRBJ1-5 | TRBV18 | NA | CASSPPGGQPQHF | TGTGCCAGCTCACCACCGGGGGGGCAGCCCCAGCATTTT
NA | TRBJ1-1 | TRBV28 | NA | CASSPPTDSNTEAFF | TGTGCCAGCAGCCCTCCGACAGACTCGAACACTGAAGCTTTCTTT
few | TRBJ2-3 | TRBV7-2 | TRBD2 | CASSLVRGGADTQYF | TGTGCCAGCAGCTTAGTTCGGGGGGGTGCCGATACGCAGTATTTT
NA | TRBJ1-1 | TRBV6-1 | TRBD1 | CASSGDRATEAFF | TGTGCCAGCAGCGGGGACAGGGCCACTGAAGCTTTCTTT
NA | TRBJ1-2 | TRBV28 | NA | CASRQTNYGYTF | TGTGCCAGCAGACAGACTAACTATGGCTACACCTTC
NA | TRBJ2-2 | TRBV4-1 | TRBD2 | CASSRGGLAAGAGELFF | TGCGCCAGCAGCCGAGGGGGACTAGCGGCCGGGGCCGGGGAGCTGTTTTTT
few | TRBJ1-1 | TRBV29-1 | NA | CSVLRGTEAFF | TGCAGCGTTCTGAGGGGGACTGAAGCTTTCTTT
few | TRBJ2-1 | TRBV5-1 | TRBD1 | CASSFGTGVLNEQFF | TGCGCCAGCAGCTTCGGGACAGGAGTCCTCAATGAGCAGTTCTTC
few | TRBJ2-6 | TRBV28 | TRBD1 | CASSFHRGLGANVLTF | TGTGCCAGCAGTTTCCACAGGGGGCTCGGGGCCAACGTCCTGACTTTC
NA | TRBJ2-2 | TRBV2 | NA | CASSADRSNTGELFF | TGTGCCAGCAGTGCCGATAGATCGAACACCGGGGAGCTGTTTTTT
few | TRBJ1-4 | TRBV9 | NA | CASSARGEKLFF | TGTGCCAGCAGCGCCAGGGGTGAAAAACTGTTTTTT
NA | TRBJ1-4 | TRBV18 | NA | CASSPGQPREKLFF | TGTGCCAGCTCACCGGGGCAGCCTCGGGAAAAACTGTTTTTT
NA | TRBJ2-1 | TRBV6-1 | TRBD2 | CASSGVGLALLEQFF | TGTGCCAGCAGTGGTGTAGGACTAGCCCTGCTTGAGCAGTTCTTC
NA | TRBJ1-6 | TRBV6-1 | NA | CASSENGHNSPLHF | TGTGCCAGCAGTGAAAATGGCCATAATTCACCCCTCCACTTT
NA | TRBJ1-5 | TRBV19 | TRBD1 | CASSIERGTGEQPQHF | TGTGCCAGTAGTATAGAAAGGGGGACAGGGGAACAGCCCCAGCATTTT
NA | TRBJ1-2 | TRBV6-6 | NA | CASSYSLTPDYGYTF | TGTGCCAGCAGTTATTCCCTTACACCCGACTATGGCTACACCTTC
NA | TRBJ1-3 | TRBV7-2 | NA | CASSLVGTGNTIYF | TGTGCCAGCAGCTTAGTCGGTACTGGAAACACCATATATTTT
few | TRBJ2-2 | TRBV25-1 | NA | CASTLSGSIYTGELFF | TGTGCCAGCACTCTTTCGGGTAGCATTTACACCGGGGAGCTGTTTTTT
few | TRBJ2-5 | TRBV11-3 | NA | CASSLYARETQYF | TGTGCCAGCAGCTTATATGCGCGGGAGACCCAGTACTTC
NA | TRBJ2-3 | TRBV5-1 | TRBD1 | CASSRGQVGDTQYF | TGCGCCAGCAGCCGGGGACAGGTGGGAGATACGCAGTATTTT
NA | TRBJ1-2 | TRBV5-3 | NA | CARRSITYGYTF | TGTGCAAGAAGGTCTATAACCTATGGCTACACCTTC
few | TRBJ2-1 | TRBV30 | NA | CAWGIAHEQFF | TGTGCCTGGGGCATAGCACATGAGCAGTTCTTC
few | TRBJ1-2 | TRBV9 | TRBD1 | CASSVSSGGRYGYTF | TGTGCCAGCAGCGTATCTTCAGGGGGCCGGTATGGCTACACCTTC
NA | TRBJ2-7 | TRBV7-6 | NA | CASSPSLIVYEQYF | TGTGCCAGCAGCCCCTCACTGATCGTCTACGAGCAGTACTTC
few | TRBJ2-5 | TRBV19 | NA | CASSARGRLGGETQYF | TGTGCCAGTAGTGCAAGAGGGCGGTTGGGGGGAGAGACCCAGTACTTC
few | TRBJ2-1 | TRBV28 | TRBD1 | CASSLDRDYNEQFF | TGTGCCAGCAGTTTAGACAGGGACTACAATGAGCAGTTCTTC
NA | TRBJ2-1 | TRBV7-9 | TRBD1 | CASNLRAGGVFSYNEQFF | TGTGCCAGCAACTTACGTGCAGGGGGCGTTTTCTCCTACAATGAGCAGTTCTTC
few | TRBJ2-1 | TRBV5-1 | NA | CASRPGQSSYNEQFF | TGCGCCAGCAGGCCGGGACAAAGCTCCTACAATGAGCAGTTCTTC
NA | TRBJ2-3 | TRBV5-6 | NA | CASSSDYVVRADTQYF | TGTGCCAGCAGCTCTGACTACGTTGTACGCGCAGATACGCAGTATTTT
NA | TRBJ1-2 | TRBV5-1 | TRBD1 | CASNPLGQGGGYTF | TGCGCCAGCAACCCTTTAGGACAGGGAGGCGGCTACACCTTC
NA | TRBJ2-3 | TRBV10-1 | NA | CASARSTDTQYF | TGCGCCAGCGCCCGGAGCACAGATACGCAGTATTTT
few | TRBJ1-2 | TRBV6-6 | TRBD1 | CASRGTGGYGYTF | TGTGCCAGCAGAGGGACAGGGGGCTATGGCTACACCTTC
NA | TRBJ2-2 | TRBV19 | NA | CASGLRGADAGELFF | TGTGCCAGTGGGTTGCGGGGAGCGGATGCCGGGGAGCTGTTTTTT
NA | TRBJ1-2 | TRBV30 | NA | CAWSPRTSGVGYTF | TGTGCCTGGAGCCCACGAACCTCCGGGGTTGGCTACACCTTC
NA | TRBJ2-7 | TRBV5-5 | NA | CASSLLSGTTTYEQYF | TGTGCCAGCAGCTTGCTCTCCGGGACAACGACCTACGAGCAGTACTTC
NA | TRBJ2-3 | TRBV30 | TRBD2 | CASRTPLAPSTDTQYF | TGTGCCTCCCGCACCCCACTAGCGCCTAGCACAGATACGCAGTATTTT
NA | TRBJ1-2 | TRBV5-1 | TRBD1 | CASSGGSGTGLDGYTF | TGCGCCAGCAGCGGGGGATCCGGGACAGGGTTAGATGGCTACACCTTC
NA | TRBJ2-5 | TRBV5-1 | TRBD1 | CASSLAQGAAGETQYF | TGCGCCAGCAGCTTGGCGCAGGGGGCCGCCGGGGAGACCCAGTACTTC
few | TRBJ1-5 | TRBV2 | TRBD1 | CASSLDRASNQPQHF | TGTGCCAGCAGTCTGGACAGGGCAAGCAATCAGCCCCAGCATTTT
NA | TRBJ2-5 | TRBV29-1 | TRBD2 | CSVLRGAGAETQYF | TGCAGCGTTCTGCGGGGAGCGGGAGCAGAGACCCAGTACTTC
few | TRBJ2-7 | TRBV19 | TRBD1 | CASNSGQGVHEQYF | TGTGCCAGTAACTCGGGACAGGGTGTTCACGAGCAGTACTTC